The 15 T cell receptor beta chains presented below share a single source sample, sequenced in a study of CD8 T cells in ankylosing spondylitis (dated by TCRdb to 2016 to 2017). Library creation used 5' RACE. TCRdb lists the instrument as Illumina HiSeq 2500. In-frame beta chains were kept once TCRdb had trimmed the public reads at Q25 with fastp and called clones with MiXCR. Identical CDR3 protein sequences are pooled into one entry, listed with their most common genes and DNA. In this sample the table shows 85,000 to 100,000 distinct CDR3 sequences, 8.8% of which occur a single time. Just over 5% of the sample goes to the ten largest clones. Sequencing input: blood, either unsorted or a sorted T cell fraction (not recorded which). These receptors originate from a male donor with ankylosing spondylitis or in good health (not recorded which).

Ten or more counts support this clonotype. This chain uses TRBV19 with TRBJ2-5; D may be TRBD1 or TRBD2 (5 bases each). Trimming took off 7 bases at V and 5 bases at J, with 14 bases between the two ends. From germline, CDR1 is LNHDA and CDR2 SQIVND (reference sequence). The CDR3 contains 13 residues. This CDR3 is CASKYRGGETQYF. The CDR3 DNA reads TGTGCCAGTAAATACCGGGGCGGGGAGACCCAGTACTTC.

This clonotype has only a few counts. The J gene is TRBJ2-5, the V gene TRBV7-2; D is perhaps TRBD1 (6 bases). The CDR3 is 14 residues long. Deletions cut 1 base from V and 5 bases from J, with 11 bases between. Germline V gene lookup returns CDR1 SGHTA and CDR2 FQGNSA. CDR3 protein: CASSLVRGGETQYF. CDR3 sequence (DNA): TGTGCCAGCAGCTTAGTCAGGGGCGGTGAGACCCAGTACTTC. Looking up the rest from reference TRBV7-2 and TRBJ2-5 gives the full variable domain: GAGVSQSPSNKVTEKGKDVELRCDPISGHTALYWYRQSLGQGLEFLIYFQGNSAPDKSGLPSDRFSAERTGGSVSTLTIQRTQQEDSAVYLCASSLVRGGETQYFGPGTRLLVL.

A few counts support this clonotype. The chain couples TRBV12-3 or TRBV12-4 to TRBJ1-3, with D maybe TRBD1 (5 bases). V lost 3 bases and J lost 0, with 12 bases in between. The CDR3 loop spans 16 amino acids. CDR3 residues: CASSLEQGSSGNTIYF. The CDR3 nucleotides are TGTGCCAGCAGTTTGGAGCAGGGCTCCTCTGGAAACACCATATATTTT.

This clonotype was observed at least ten times. This chain links TRBV28 with TRBJ2-7; 9 nucleotides align to TRBD2. This CDR3 has 15 amino acids. In germline, CDR1 is MDHEN, CDR2 SYDVKM. V lost 5 bases to trimming and J lost 2 bases; unmatched junction nucleotides: 7. The CDR3 DNA is TGTGCCAGCAGTCCGGGACTAGCAGGAACCTACGAGCAGTACTTC. Translation gives CASSPGLAGTYEQYF.

This clonotype has just a few counts. V is TRBV12-3 or TRBV12-4 and J is TRBJ2-2; 7 nucleotides align to TRBD1. V trimming: 6 bases; J trimming: 0 bases; junction bases outside the gene matches: 7. This CDR3 contains 16 residues. This CDR3 is CASRTDRTSNTGELFF. CDR3 sequence (DNA): TGTGCCAGCAGGACGGACAGGACCTCGAACACCGGGGAGCTGTTTTTT.

This clonotype was detected only a few times. The chain joins TRBV28 to TRBJ1-3; TRBD1 matches at 8 bases. V was clipped by 7 bases and J by 0 bases; unmatched bases: 14. Germline values: CDR1 MDHEN, CDR2 SYDVKM. The CDR3 sequence is 18 residues long. The CDR3 DNA follows: TGTGCCAGCACCCCACCCCGACAGGGGCCAGCCTCTGGAAACACCATATATTTT. It yields the protein CASTPPRQGPASGNTIYF.

There are many counts of this clonotype. This rearrangement joins TRBV7-8 to TRBJ2-3; no clear D gene. The CDR3 runs to 12 residues. Germline values: CDR1 SGHVS, CDR2 FQNEAQ. V was shortened by 3 bases and J by 4 bases, with 5 bases between the two germline ends. This chain's CDR3 is CASSLPADTQYF. The CDR3 bases are TGTGCCAGCAGCTTGCCCGCAGATACGCAGTATTTT.

Concerning this clonotype itself: A much larger clone is a single base away; this may be a read error. The chain is built from TRBV3-1 and TRBJ1-5; the match to TRBD1 covers 8 bases. Germline V gene sequence: CDR1 LGHDT, CDR2 YNNKEL (reference sequence). This CDR3 has 15 residues. The CDR3 DNA is TGTGCCAGCAGCCATGGGACAGGCGTTAATCAGCCCCGGCATTTT. Its translation: CASSHGTGVNQPRHF.

This clonotype has a count of ten or more. The rearrangement links TRBV29-1 to TRBJ2-5; the match to TRBD2 covers 8 bases. Germline assignment: CDR1 SQVTM and CDR2 ANQGSEA. The V gene end was trimmed by 3 bases and the J gene end by 5 bases; junction bases not matched to a gene: 5. CDR3 length: 13 residues. In DNA, the CDR3 is TGCAGCGTTGATGAGCGGGGGTTGGAGACCCAGTACTTC. Protein sequence: CSVDERGLETQYF.

This clonotype showed up many times. The chain employs TRBV12-3 or TRBV12-4 and TRBJ2-1; D gene uncertain. This CDR3 comprises 13 residues. Trimming shortened V by 5 bases and J by 5 bases, and 10 bases separated the two germline ends. The CDR3 protein is CASSPTSHNEQFF. CDR3 bases: TGTGCCAGCAGTCCGACCTCACACAATGAGCAGTTCTTC.

This clonotype was counted many times. The V call is TRBV20-1, the J call TRBJ2-1; D is perhaps TRBD2 (5 bases). The length of the CDR3 is 15 residues. Trimming pared 2 bases from V and 8 bases from J, leaving 19 bases between. From germline, CDR1 is DFQATT and CDR2 SNEGSKA (reference sequence). This CDR3 reads CSARPLRERRDEQFF. Here the CDR3 DNA reads TGCAGTGCTAGACCCTTGAGGGAGCGTCGGGATGAGCAGTTCTTC.

CDR3 bases: TGTGCCAGCATCGGACAGGGAGGCTATGGCTACACCTTC. Translating gives CASIGQGGYGYTF. J is TRBJ1-2 and V is TRBV2; 8 bases align to TRBD1. The ends lost 7 bases at V and 4 bases at J; junction bases unmatched: 5. Per germline, CDR1 SNHLY and CDR2 FYNNEI. The CDR3 is 13 amino acids.

The rearrangement links TRBV2 to TRBJ2-1; no clear D. Trimming cost V 4 bases and J 6 bases, with 16 bases left between them. The germline gives CDR1 SNHLY, CDR2 FYNNEI. The CDR3 is made up of 15 amino acids. CDR3 in DNA: TGTGCCAGCAGTGGAACCCGACACCCCGGCAATGAGCAGTTCTTC. Protein sequence: CASSGTRHPGNEQFF.

This chain links TRBV12-3 or TRBV12-4 with TRBJ2-5, with 8 bases matching TRBD2. The length of the CDR3 is 15 residues. The J segment lost 2 bases and the V segment lost 0 bases, leaving 2 bases of the junction unmatched. The CDR3 reads CASSLAGLDQETQYF. The CDR3 nucleotides are TGTGCCAGCAGTTTAGCGGGACTAGATCAAGAGACCCAGTACTTC.

Many counts were recorded for this clonotype. The gene calls are TRBV20-1 and TRBJ1-2, with 10 bases lining up with TRBD1. Germline CDR1 and CDR2: DFQATT and SNEGSKA (reference sequence). This CDR3 contains 16 residues. V gave up 4 bases and J gave up 3 bases; unmatched junction bases: 11. Here the CDR3 DNA reads TGCAGTGCTACTACCCCGGGACAGGGGCCTTACTATGGCTACACCTTC. Its protein is CSATTPGQGPYYGYTF.